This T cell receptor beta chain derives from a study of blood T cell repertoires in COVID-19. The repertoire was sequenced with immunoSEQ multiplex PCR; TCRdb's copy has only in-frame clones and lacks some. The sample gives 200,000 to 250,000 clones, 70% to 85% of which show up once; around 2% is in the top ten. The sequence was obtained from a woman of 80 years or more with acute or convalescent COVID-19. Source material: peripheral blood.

CDR3 nucleotide sequence: TGTGCCAGCGGGGGGGCCGGTCGCCCCGATACGCAGTATTTT. Translating gives CASGGAGRPDTQYF. The chain carries TRBV6-5 and TRBJ2-3; possibly TRBD2 for D (7 bases). Germline V gives CDR1 MNHEY, CDR2 SVGAGI. The CDR3 is 14 residues long. V was cut by 8 bases and J by 6 bases, with 18 bases left in between.